The 17 T cell receptor beta chains below all came from one sample that was sequenced in a study of T cell repertoires in cytomegalovirus infection (dated 2019 in TCRdb). The intended sense of this specimen's treatment or condition label: in vitro stimulation with specific CMV peptide epitopes to enrich CMV-specific T cells. Antigen specificity for these receptors is unknown. Sequencing was performed on an Illumina HiSeq 1500. TCRdb reworked the public reads: Q25 trimming with fastp, MiXCR clone assembly, productive beta chains retained. Every CDR3 protein is listed once, alongside the most common genes and DNA of its rows. Present in this sample are approximately 270,000 distinct CDR3 sequences, approximately 22% of which were seen just once. The ten largest clones add up to 15% to 20% of the sample. The sample here was cultured PBMCs, taken from culture after CMV antigen stimulation. The origin of the receptors is a human donor in good health (CMV status not recorded). Some clones in this sample may be carry-over from other donors' samples.

The V call is TRBV6-1, the J call TRBJ1-1, with TRBD1 matching 7 bases. V shed 2 bases, J shed 0 bases, and the junction held 9 bases outside the gene matches. The CDR3 is made up of 17 amino acids. CDR1 and CDR2 (germline): MNHNS, SASEGT. CDR3 in DNA: TGTGCCAGCAGTGAAATGGTAGGGGGCGACTTGAACACTGAAGCTTTCTTT. This encodes CASSEMVGGDLNTEAFF.

The table lists this clonotype with a few counts. The chain carries TRBV9 and TRBJ2-1, with 11 bases identical to TRBD2. This CDR3 spans 15 amino acids. After removal of 3 bases from V and 6 bases from J, the junction contained 5 bases not matched to a gene. Germline V gives CDR1 SGDLS, CDR2 YYNGEE. The CDR3 DNA reads as TGTGCCAGCAGCGGTAGCGGGAGGGCCGGCAATGAGCAGTTCTTC. Its translation: CASSGSGRAGNEQFF. Variable domain in full (rest from reference TRBV9 and TRBJ2-1): DSGVTQTPKHLITATGQRVTLRCSPRSGDLSVYWYQQSLDQGLQFLIQYYNGEERAKGNILERFSAQQFPDLHSELNLSSLELGDSALYFCASSGSGRAGNEQFFGPGTRLTVL.

CDR3 protein: CATSRGWLAGSTDTQYF. CDR3 bases: TGTGCCACCAGCAGAGGCTGGTTAGCGGGGAGCACAGATACGCAGTATTTT. V usage is TRBV15 and J usage is TRBJ2-3; TRBD2 aligns across 8 bases. Germline assignment: CDR1 LNHNV and CDR2 YYDKDF (reference sequence). The V segment lost 1 base and the J segment 0 bases; nucleotides outside the gene matches: 6. This CDR3 is built from 17 residues.

This chain connects TRBV20-1 to TRBJ1-2; TRBD1 agrees at 7 bases. V shed 5 bases, J shed 5 bases, and the junction held 8 bases outside the gene matches. Per the germline V gene, CDR1 is DFQATT and CDR2 is SNEGSKA (reference sequence). The CDR3 sequence is 13 residues long. CDR3 DNA: TGCAGTGCTTGGGGACAGTCATATTATGGCTACACCTTC. Translation: CSAWGQSYYGYTF.

The J gene is TRBJ2-5, the V gene TRBV28; 12 nucleotides align to TRBD2. The germline V gene encodes CDR1 MDHEN and CDR2 SYDVKM. With 8 bases clipped from V and 4 bases from J, the junction kept 8 bases outside the gene matches. This CDR3 region has 15 residues. The CDR3, as DNA: TGTGCCAGCCTCCCTAGCGGGAGGGTGGGAGAGACCCAGTACTTC. Protein: CASLPSGRVGETQYF.

This rearrangement joins TRBV19 to TRBJ2-2; D perhaps matches TRBD2 (7 bases). The CDR3 sequence is 16 residues long. V gave up 4 bases and J gave up 11 bases, with 23 bases separating them. CDR1 and CDR2 from the germline V gene are LNHDA and SQIVND (reference sequence). The DNA of the CDR3 is TGTGCCAGTAGTAGGGGGGGGGGGCTAACACCGGGTGAGCTGTTTTTT. This encodes CASSRGGGLTPGELFF.

The chain is built from TRBV4-1 and TRBJ1-1; 8 bases align to TRBD1. Germline CDR1 is MGHRA and CDR2 is YSYEKL. The trim removed 2 bases at V and 5 bases at J, leaving 10 bases unmatched. The CDR3 sequence is 16 residues long. CDR3 loop: CASSQLRGTGHTEAFF. CDR3 DNA: TGCGCCAGCAGCCAACTACGGGGGACAGGTCATACTGAAGCTTTCTTT.

This clonotype was counted once. V usage is TRBV19 and J usage is TRBJ2-7; TRBD1 might be the D (5 bases). The V end was cut by 3 bases, the J end by 9 bases, with 21 bases between. This CDR3 contains 15 residues. Germline CDR1 is LNHDA and CDR2 is SQIVND (reference sequence). The CDR3 DNA sequence: TGTGCCAGTAGTATTCTCAGGACAATCAAGAACGGGCAGTACGTC. Its protein product is CASSILRTIKNGQYV.

This clonotype was detected only a few times. This chain uses TRBV11-2 with TRBJ1-1, with TRBD1 matching 10 bases. The germline V gene has CDR1 SGHAT and CDR2 FQNNGV. This CDR3 has 16 amino acids. V shed 3 bases and J 10 bases; nucleotides not matched to a gene: 14. The CDR3 loop reads CASSLTTGGLILGAFF. The CDR3 region has the DNA TGTGCCAGCAGCTTGACGACAGGGGGCTTGATATTGGGAGCTTTCTTT.

This clonotype was recorded a few times. DNA for the CDR3: TGTGCCACCAGTGGACGGGGGGAGCGTGGGGAGACCCAGTACTTC. This codes for CATSGRGERGETQYF. The J gene is TRBJ2-5, the V gene TRBV24-1; 7 bases align to TRBD2. This CDR3 has 15 residues. CDR1 is KGHDR and CDR2 is SFDVKD in the germline V gene. Trimming at V came to 5 bases and at J to 5 bases, leaving 10 bases not matched to a gene.

There are a few counts of this clonotype. The chain combines TRBV6-1 with TRBJ2-7; TRBD1 matches at 7 bases. J lost 2 bases, V lost 6 bases, and 13 bases had no gene match. The germline gives CDR1 MNHNS, CDR2 SASEGT. This CDR3 has 16 residues. The CDR3 DNA sequence: TGTGCCAGCAGAGACGACAGGGTCGTACCAACCTACGAGCAGTACGTC. Residues: CASRDDRVVPTYEQYV.

This clonotype was seen a handful of times. The chain uses TRBV28 and TRBJ2-7; 7 nucleotides align to TRBD2. The trim removed 7 bases at V and 3 bases at J, leaving 12 bases unmatched. Looked up from germline, CDR1 is MDHEN and CDR2 is SYDVKM. CDR3 length: 15 amino acids. CDR3 sequence reads: CASTPTGRESYEQYF. The DNA for the CDR3 is TGTGCCAGCACTCCCACTGGGAGGGAAAGCTACGAGCAGTACTTC.

Only a few counts were recorded for this clonotype. V gene TRBV6-2 or TRBV6-3 combines with J gene TRBJ2-7; 10 bases match TRBD2. CDR1 and CDR2 from the germline V gene are MNHEY and SVGEGT. CDR3 length equals 15 residues. With 6 bases clipped from V and 6 bases from J, the junction kept 11 bases outside the gene matches. CDR3 loop: CASSLWGTSAFEQYF. Written as DNA, the CDR3 is TGTGCCAGCAGCCTGTGGGGGACTAGCGCCTTCGAGCAGTACTTC.

This clonotype showed up many times. V and J are TRBV11-3 and TRBJ2-3; 15 nucleotides line up with TRBD2. V shed 5 bases, J shed 4 bases, and the junction held 10 bases outside the gene matches. The CDR3 is 18 amino acids. Germline CDR1 SGHNT, CDR2 YENEEA. The CDR3 spells CASSARTSGRAFADTQYF. In DNA form, the CDR3 reads TGTGCCAGCAGCGCAAGGACTAGCGGGAGGGCCTTCGCAGATACGCAGTATTTT.

This clonotype came up a few times. The gene calls are TRBV12-3 or TRBV12-4 and TRBJ1-1; D remains ambiguous. CDR3 length: 13 residues. Trimming left V 1 base short and J 3 bases short, with 6 bases between. The CDR3 DNA follows: TGTGCCAGCAGTTTAGGGGAGTACACTGAAGCTTTCTTT. This encodes CASSLGEYTEAFF.

In this sample, this clonotype turned up a few times. The V gene is TRBV20-1, the J gene TRBJ2-5; 9 bases agree with TRBD1. The V gene end was trimmed by 5 bases and the J gene end by 6 bases; junction bases not matched to a gene: 7. Germline lookup yields CDR1 DFQATT and CDR2 SNEGSKA (reference sequence). This CDR3 has 13 residues. The CDR3 region is CSACRDRAKTQYF. In DNA form, the CDR3 reads TGCAGTGCTTGCCGGGACAGGGCGAAGACCCAGTACTTC.

In its sample, this clonotype was seen a few times. This chain's CDR3 is CATSRRDTGELFF. CDR3 in DNA: TGTGCCACCAGTCGTCGGGACACCGGGGAGCTGTTTTTT. The chain has TRBV24-1 and TRBJ2-2; D is ambiguous. Germline values: CDR1 KGHDR, CDR2 SFDVKD. The V gene lost 6 bases and the J gene lost 3 bases, with 7 bases spanning the gap. CDR3 size: 13 residues.